This T cell receptor beta chain comes out of a study of beta chain features in type 1 diabetes. Germline CDR1 reads SGHTA; CDR2 reads FQGNSA. The V segment lost 3 bases and the J segment 0 bases; nucleotides outside the gene matches: 3. The CDR3 sequence is 16 residues long. Expressed TCRB transcripts were sequenced after all isolated RNA was converted to cDNA. The protocol was immunoSEQ multiplex PCR, while the TCRdb copy is restricted to in-frame clones and leaves out a portion. This table has around 650,000 clones, 12% appearing once. Study outcomes and limitations: For Type 1 diabetes patients, all four CD4+ subsets carried TCRB CDR3s that were moderately but significantly shorter. HLA influence on TCRB rearrangement stayed unresolved here.

With respect to this clone: The antigen is not known.

J is TRBJ2-3 and V is TRBV7-2; 10 bases align to TRBD2. Input material: naive CD4+ T cells from blood. This TCR was sampled from a man under 40 with type 1 diabetes. The DNA for the CDR3 is TGTGCCAGCAGCTTTAGCGGGGGGCCTAGCACAGATACGCAGTATTTT. Amino acid sequence: CASSFSGGPSTDTQYF.